This entry concerns a single TCR beta chain. This sample was taken from a study of T cell changes during pregnancy in multiple sclerosis. TCRdb's table, derived via immunoSEQ multiplex PCR, lists solely in-frame clones and lacks some. The sample shows almost 95,000 clones, 80% to 95% of them seen only once. With 3 bases clipped from V and 0 bases from J, the junction kept 5 bases outside the gene matches. CDR3 length: 16 residues. Per germline, CDR1 SGDLS and CDR2 YYNGEE. The chain employs TRBV9 and TRBJ2-5, with TRBD1 matching over 10 bases. This receptor was obtained from a female donor with multiple sclerosis, enrolled in a pregnancy study. This specimen was peripheral blood, taken in the first trimester of pregnancy. Here the CDR3 DNA reads TGTGCCAGCAGCGACCGGACAGGGGGGTACCAAGAGACCCAGTACTTC. It specifies CASSDRTGGYQETQYF.